This T cell receptor beta chain emerged from a study of control samples from healthy donors and cancer patients. TCRdb's table, derived via immunoSEQ multiplex PCR, lists solely in-frame clones and lacks some. Among around 93,000 clones, 80% to 90% were seen once, and the ten largest hold 13% to 15%. The CDR3 is made up of 13 amino acids. Germline V gives CDR1 MNHEY, CDR2 SVGAGI. Trimming took 5 bases from V and 9 from J; bases not matched to a gene: 9. The chain joins TRBV6-5 to TRBJ1-2; 7 bases match TRBD1. This receptor was obtained from a man aged 25 to 45 in good health. Material for sequencing was blood. This chain's CDR3 is CASSRQGVLSYTF. The CDR3 DNA sequence: TGTGCCAGCAGTCGACAGGGCGTTTTAAGCTACACCTTC.